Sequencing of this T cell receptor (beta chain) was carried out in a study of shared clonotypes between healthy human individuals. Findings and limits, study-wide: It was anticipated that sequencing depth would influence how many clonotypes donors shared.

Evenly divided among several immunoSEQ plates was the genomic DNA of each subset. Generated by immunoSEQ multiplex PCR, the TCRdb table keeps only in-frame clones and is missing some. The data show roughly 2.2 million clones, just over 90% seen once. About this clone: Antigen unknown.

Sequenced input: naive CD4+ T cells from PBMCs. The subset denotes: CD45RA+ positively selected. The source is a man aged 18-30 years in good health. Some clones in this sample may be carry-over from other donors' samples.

Here the CDR3 DNA reads TGTGCCAGCAGTTTACTTCTAGCGGGAGACCCCTACGAGCAGTACTTC. Amino acid sequence: CASSLLLAGDPYEQYF. The genes are TRBV27 and TRBJ2-7; 10 positions agree with TRBD2. CDR3 length: 16 amino acids. Losses at the gene ends were 2 bases for V and 2 bases for J; bases not matched to a gene: 6. Germline CDR1 is MNHEY and CDR2 is SMNVEV (reference sequence).